This TCR beta chain was identified during a study of Graves' ophthalmopathy and Graves' hyperthyroidism. This clonotype was counted at least ten times. The target antigen is unknown. Trimming at V came to 3 bases and at J to 7 bases, leaving 9 bases not matched to a gene. The CDR3 totals 14 residues. Germline loops: CDR1 DFQATT, CDR2 SNEGSKA (reference sequence). The diagnostic workup employed clinical symptoms, serum thyroxine, TRAb, thyroid ultrasound and orbital computed tomography. Points from the study as a whole: Sensitivity reached approximately 85% and specificity about 80% for a 13-signature model separating ophthalmopathy from stable hyperthyroidism.

Amplification from RNA transcripts yielded the TCR beta CDR3 regions. The authors performed first-round RT-PCR with HTBI primers and then a second-round multiplex PCR. MiXCR, applied by TCRdb to the multiplex PCR reads, yields one record per CDR3 protein. Of approximately 460,000 distinct CDR3 sequences listed, about 15% are singletons. The specimen sequenced was blood. The TCR originated in a woman aged 30 to 39 with Graves' ophthalmopathy. The chain joins TRBV20-1 to TRBJ1-5, with 7 nucleotides matching TRBD1. The CDR3 sequence: CSASWGRGQQPQHF. CDR3 sequence (DNA): TGCAGTGCTAGTTGGGGTAGGGGGCAGCAGCCCCAGCATTTT.